These T cell receptor beta chains were read from a single sample in a study of regulatory T cells in long-lasting Graves disease. MiXCR, applied by TCRdb to the multiplex PCR reads, yields one record per CDR3 protein. The sample carries some 500,000 distinct CDR3 sequences, around an eighth recorded once. A further study also used this sample, focusing on T cells in Graves' hyperthyroidism and ophthalmopathy.

Specimen: peripheral blood mononuclear cells (PBMCs), collected at new diagnosis, from a patient treated with antithyroid drugs. Receptors originate from a young man with Graves disease. Each CDR3 is given with its conserved first and last residue. D genes are given only for firm matches. Expanded clones are given a class, and other clones once, few, many or no size at all.

>many|TRBJ1-4|TRBV12-3/TRBV12-4|TRBD1
TGTGCCAGCAGTTCAACAGGGGGATTTGAAAAACTGTTTTTT
CASSSTGGFEKLFF
>many|TRBJ2-3|TRBV6-2/TRBV6-3|NA
TGTGCCAGCATCCACGGGTCGGCAGATACGCAGTATTTT
CASIHGSADTQYF
>many|TRBJ2-3|TRBV28|TRBD2
TGTGCCAGCAGTTTGGTAGCGGGAGGGATGGATACGCAGTATTTT
CASSLVAGGMDTQYF
>NA|TRBJ2-7|TRBV4-2|TRBD1
TGTGCCAGCAGCCAAGATGACGAGACAGGGTACGAGCAGTACTTC
CASSQDDETGYEQYF
>many|TRBJ2-2|TRBV6-1|NA
TGTGCCAGCAGCCCGTTCGGCGGGGAGCTGTTTTTT
CASSPFGGELFF
>many|TRBJ1-1|TRBV29-1|NA
TGCAGCGTTGGATCTGCTATGAACACTGAAGCTTTCTTT
CSVGSAMNTEAFF
>few|TRBJ1-3|TRBV15|NA
TGTGCCACCAGCAGAGAAGTCTACTCTGGAAACACCATATATTTT
CATSREVYSGNTIYF
>many|TRBJ2-1|TRBV2|NA
TGTGCCAGCAATCGGATTTCTGGGGCCAATGAGCAGTTCTTC
CASNRISGANEQFF
>many|TRBJ2-3|TRBV5-1|TRBD2
TGCGCCAGCTCAGCTCCCCCTAGCGGGAGGACAGATACGCAGTATTTT
CASSAPPSGRTDTQYF
>many|TRBJ1-2|TRBV30|NA
TGTGCCTGGAGTGCCCAACAGGATGGCTACACCTTC
CAWSAQQDGYTF
>few|TRBJ2-3|TRBV5-4|TRBD2
TGTGCCAGCAGCCCGATAGCGGGAGCGGGGGATACGCAGTATTTT
CASSPIAGAGDTQYF
>many|TRBJ1-1|TRBV29-1|NA
TGCAGCGTTGCCAGGGGTCCCACTGAAGCTTTCTTT
CSVARGPTEAFF
>few|TRBJ2-2|TRBV6-1|TRBD2
TGTGCCAGCAGGGGGCCTCTGACTAGCGGGGGGACCGGGGAGCTGTTTTTT
CASRGPLTSGGTGELFF
>NA|TRBJ2-3|TRBV9|TRBD2
TGTGCCAGCAGCGTAGATAGCGGGGGCACAGATACGCAGTATTTT
CASSVDSGGTDTQYF
>once|TRBJ2-4|TRBV5-6|NA
TGTGCCAGCAGCTGGGGGTCGGCGGCCAAAAACATTCAGTACTTC
CASSWGSAAKNIQYF
>few|TRBJ2-2|TRBV20-1|TRBD1
TGCAGTGCTAGCAGTCTGGGACAGCTCACCGGGGAGCTGTTTTTT
CSASSLGQLTGELFF
>many|TRBJ1-3|TRBV10-3|NA
TGTGCCATCAGTGAGCGGGACGCAGGGGCCATATATTTT
CAISERDAGAIYF
>many|TRBJ2-5|TRBV20-1|NA
TGCAGTGCCGAGGGGGGAGAGACCCAGTACTTC
CSAEGGETQYF
>many|TRBJ2-7|TRBV27|NA
TGTGCCAGCAGTTCGCCACTAGCAAAGATACACGAGCAGTACTTC
CASSSPLAKIHEQYF
>NA|TRBJ1-4|TRBV20-1|NA
TGCAGTGTCCAGCGTACTAATGAAAAACTGTTTTTT
CSVQRTNEKLFF
>NA|TRBJ2-3|TRBV4-1|TRBD2
TGCGCCAGCAGCCATCCCCCCAGAGCTAGCGGGCGCCGCACAGATACGCAGTATTTT
CASSHPPRASGRRTDTQYF
>few|TRBJ1-5|TRBV27|TRBD1
TGTGCCAGCACCCTAAGAGCAGGGGGAGATCAGCCCCAGCATTTT
CASTLRAGGDQPQHF
>NA|TRBJ1-2|TRBV6-1|TRBD1
TGTGCCTGTCTTTTTACAGGGGGGCAAAGTGGAGATGGCTACACCTTC
CACLFTGGQSGDGYTF
>NA|TRBJ1-2|TRBV29-1|TRBD1
TGCAGCGTTGAAGACCCAGGGGGCTCGGGGGGCTACACCTTC
CSVEDPGGSGGYTF
>NA|TRBJ1-3|TRBV7-9|NA
TGTGCCAGCAGCCGCCAGGGCTTTGGAAACACCATATATTTT
CASSRQGFGNTIYF
>many|TRBJ1-2|TRBV29-1|TRBD1
TGCAGCGTTGATTCAACGGACAGGGGACCCGACTATGGCTACACCTTC
CSVDSTDRGPDYGYTF
>NA|TRBJ2-2|TRBV12-3/TRBV12-4|TRBD1
TGTGCCAGCAGTTTTCCGGACAGGGGGTGGGCCGGGGAGCTGTTTTTT
CASSFPDRGWAGELFF
>NA|TRBJ2-1|TRBV20-1|TRBD2
TGCAGTGGCGTTACTAGCGCCTCCTACAATGAGCAGTTCTTC
CSGVTSASYNEQFF
>many|TRBJ2-1|TRBV10-3|TRBD1
TGTGCCATCAGTGATAAGGACAGGGAATACAATGAGCAGTTCTTC
CAISDKDREYNEQFF
>few|TRBJ1-6|TRBV6-2/TRBV6-3|NA
TGTGCCAGCAGTAGTACAGGAGATCGCACCTTCCTTAATTCACCCCTCCACTTT
CASSSTGDRTFLNSPLHF
>NA|TRBJ2-3|TRBV20-1|TRBD2
TGCAGTGCTAGGTCCCCGACTAGCCGACTGGCAGATACGCAGTATTTT
CSARSPTSRLADTQYF
>many|TRBJ2-2|TRBV5-6|NA
TGTGCCAGCAGCGTGGGATCCGGGAAGCGCGCCGGGGAGCTGTTTTTT
CASSVGSGKRAGELFF
>many|TRBJ1-1|TRBV10-3|NA
TGTGCCATCAGAGTGGCAGTGAACACTGAAGCTTTCTTT
CAIRVAVNTEAFF
>many|TRBJ2-1|TRBV11-2|TRBD2
TGTGCCAGCAGCCGGGCGGGAGGGCTGGATGAGCAGTTCTTC
CASSRAGGLDEQFF
>many|TRBJ1-2|TRBV7-9|NA
TGTGCCAGCTTGGCGGCTGGGAACTATGGCTACACCTTC
CASLAAGNYGYTF
>NA|TRBJ2-3|TRBV24-1|TRBD2
TGTGCCACGGGGGGGTTTCAGGAGACAGATACGCAGTATTTT
CATGGFQETDTQYF
>many|TRBJ2-3|TRBV12-3/TRBV12-4|NA
TGTGCCAGCAGTCCCCCCAGGCCGGGAGATACGCAGTATTTT
CASSPPRPGDTQYF
>many|TRBJ2-3|TRBV3-1|NA
TGTGCCAGCAGCCAAGGGCGGACGCGGGTAACTAGCACAGATACGCAGTATTTT
CASSQGRTRVTSTDTQYF
>NA|TRBJ2-3|TRBV9|NA
TGTGCCAGCAGCGTGCTGGTTAACACAGATACGCAGTATTTT
CASSVLVNTDTQYF
>many|TRBJ2-1|TRBV15|NA
TGTGCCACCAGCAGAGTAGAAGGAGGGAGCAAGTTCTTC
CATSRVEGGSKFF
>NA|TRBJ2-7|TRBV18|TRBD1
TGTGCCAGCTCACCGCCTGGGACAGCTCCGAGCTACGAGCAGTACTTC
CASSPPGTAPSYEQYF
>NA|TRBJ2-1|TRBV3-1|NA
TGTGCCAACAGCAGATATGACAGCTGGACCACCGGTTCGGAGCAGTTCTTC
CANSRYDSWTTGSEQFF
>NA|TRBJ2-2|TRBV9|NA
TGTGCCAGCAGCGTAGGTCTTGGCGGAGACACCGGGGAGCTGTTTTTT
CASSVGLGGDTGELFF
>many|TRBJ2-3|TRBV19|TRBD1
TGTGCCAGTACCTTTGACAGGGAGACAGATACGCAGTATTTT
CASTFDRETDTQYF
>few|TRBJ2-2|TRBV5-1|TRBD1
TGCGCCAGCAGCTTGAGGGCAGGGACAGCCACCGGGGAGCTGTTTTTT
CASSLRAGTATGELFF
>many|TRBJ1-2|TRBV5-8|NA
TGTGCCAGCAGCTCGACGGGGGGCTACGGCTACACCTTC
CASSSTGGYGYTF
>many|TRBJ2-3|TRBV2|TRBD2
TGTGCCAGCCAGGGACTAGGCAGCACAGATACGCAGTATTTT
CASQGLGSTDTQYF
>few|TRBJ2-7|TRBV12-3/TRBV12-4|NA
TGTGCCAGCAGTTATGGGGATTGGGAGTACTTC
CASSYGDWEYF
>many|TRBJ2-1|TRBV20-1|NA
TGCAGTGCTCCTACCCGATGGGGCGATGAGCAGTTCTTC
CSAPTRWGDEQFF
>few|TRBJ2-5|TRBV29-1|TRBD1
TGCAGCGTTCTCCGGGACAGGGCCCTGCTTCAAGGGGCCCAGTACTTC
CSVLRDRALLQGAQYF
>many|TRBJ2-5|TRBV7-9|NA
TGTGCCAGCAGCTTTCTCATGGGAGAGACCCAGTACTTC
CASSFLMGETQYF
>many|TRBJ1-4|TRBV25-1|NA
TGTGCCAGCAGTGAATCATCCGGGGAACTGTTTTTT
CASSESSGELFF
>many|TRBJ2-1|TRBV6-1|NA
TGTGCCAGCACCCAGTCCCGTGGCCGTAAGAATGAGCAGTTCTTC
CASTQSRGRKNEQFF
>NA|TRBJ1-4|TRBV5-1|NA
TGCGCCAGCAAGGTCTTTGGAGGTACTAATGAAAAACTGTTTTTT
CASKVFGGTNEKLFF
>NA|TRBJ2-7|TRBV6-1|NA
TGTGCCAGCCTTACGCGTACGACCTCCTACGAGCAGTACTTC
CASLTRTTSYEQYF